This T cell receptor beta chain was sequenced for a study of T cells in Graves' hyperthyroidism and ophthalmopathy. Study in general: Peripheral blood collection took place at initial diagnosis, before any treatment.

This clonotype showed up many times. Its antigen remains unidentified. Each diagnosis drew on symptoms, thyroxine, TRAb, thyroid ultrasound and orbital computed tomography findings. Findings and limits, study-wide: Separation of ophthalmopathy from stable hyperthyroidism was achieved by a 13 V-J model. Most clonotypes expanded in thyroid above 0.001 were likewise present in blood.

There were TCR beta CDR3 regions amplified from RNA transcripts. A first-round RT-PCR of the TCR CDR3 used the HTBI primer set. Each CDR3 protein gets one entry after TCRdb re-called the multiplex PCR reads with MiXCR. The sample records over 250,000 distinct CDR3 sequences, 17% being singletons. The V gene's germline CDR1 is MDHEN and CDR2 SYDVKM. The CDR3 contains 14 residues. Trimming shortened V by 3 bases and J by 0 bases, and 6 bases separated the two germline ends. This chain uses TRBV28 with TRBJ2-1; D ambiguous. The receptor was isolated from a woman in her sixties or seventies with Graves' ophthalmopathy. The material sequenced was blood. In DNA, the CDR3 is TGTGCCAGCAGTTTTCTAGACTCCTACAATGAGCAGTTCTTC. This translates into CASSFLDSYNEQFF. Full variable domain (outside the CDR3, taken from reference TRBV28 and TRBJ2-1): DVKVTQSSRYLVKRTGEKVFLECVQDMDHENMFWYRQDPGLGLRLIYFSYDVKMKEKGDIPEGYSVSREKKERFSLILESASTNQTSMYLCASSFLDSYNEQFFGPGTRLTVL.